This T cell receptor (beta chain) originates from a study of cytomegalovirus exposure and HLA in healthy donors. The PCR contained 60 Vbeta and 13 Jbeta primers. Data came from immunoSEQ multiplex PCR; TCRdb stores just in-frame clones and leaves some out. This sample has about 99,000 clones, with around 73% found just once. Sequencing was performed on PBMCs. This clonotype was obtained from a man in his forties or fifties in good health and CMV-seronegative.

DNA for the CDR3: TGCGCCAGCAGCCAGGCGGGGAACACTGAAGCTTTCTTT. This gives the protein CASSQAGNTEAFF. This chain connects TRBV4-1 to TRBJ1-1; D remains ambiguous. The CDR3 length is 13 residues. V dropped 3 bases and J dropped 1 base, with 6 bases sitting between them. Germline-derived CDR1 and CDR2 are MGHRA and YSYEKL.